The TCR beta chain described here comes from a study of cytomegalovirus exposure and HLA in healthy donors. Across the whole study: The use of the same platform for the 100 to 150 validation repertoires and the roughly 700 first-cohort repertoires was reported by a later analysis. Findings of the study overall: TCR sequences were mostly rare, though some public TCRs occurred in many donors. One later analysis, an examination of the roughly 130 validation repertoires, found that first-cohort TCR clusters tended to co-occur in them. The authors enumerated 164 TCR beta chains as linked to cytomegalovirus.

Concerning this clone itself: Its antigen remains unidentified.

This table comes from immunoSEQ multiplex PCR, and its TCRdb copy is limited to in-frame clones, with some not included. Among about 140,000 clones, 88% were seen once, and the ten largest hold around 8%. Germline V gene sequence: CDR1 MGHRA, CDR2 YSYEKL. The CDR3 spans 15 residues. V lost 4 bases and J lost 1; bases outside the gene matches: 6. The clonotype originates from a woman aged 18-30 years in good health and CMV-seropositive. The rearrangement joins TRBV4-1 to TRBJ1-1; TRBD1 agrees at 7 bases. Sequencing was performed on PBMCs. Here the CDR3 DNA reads TGCGCCAGCAGCCCCAGGGACAGTCGGAACACTGAAGCTTTCTTT. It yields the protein CASSPRDSRNTEAFF.